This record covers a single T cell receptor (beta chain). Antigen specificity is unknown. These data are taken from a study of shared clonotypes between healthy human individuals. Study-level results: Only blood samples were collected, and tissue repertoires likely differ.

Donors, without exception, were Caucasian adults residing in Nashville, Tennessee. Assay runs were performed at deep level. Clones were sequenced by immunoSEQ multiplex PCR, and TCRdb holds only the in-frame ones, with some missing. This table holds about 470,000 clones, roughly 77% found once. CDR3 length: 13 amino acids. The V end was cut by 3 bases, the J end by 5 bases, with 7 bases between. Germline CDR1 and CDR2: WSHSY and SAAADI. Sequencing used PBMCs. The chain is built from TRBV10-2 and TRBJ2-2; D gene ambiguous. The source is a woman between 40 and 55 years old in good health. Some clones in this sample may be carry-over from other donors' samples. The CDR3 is CASSEGVTGELFF. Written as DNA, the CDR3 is TGCGCCAGCAGTGAAGGAGTGACCGGGGAGCTGTTTTTT.